The source of this T cell receptor (beta chain) is a study of T cells in Graves' hyperthyroidism and ophthalmopathy. RNA transcripts gave rise to amplified TCR beta CDR3 regions. TCR CDR3 regions were first amplified by RT-PCR with HTBI primers. In TCRdb, the multiplex PCR reads were re-called with MiXCR into one record per CDR3 protein. Among roughly 740,000 distinct CDR3 sequences listed, 16% were seen once. This clonotype was recorded at least ten times. Sequenced material: blood. The receptor's source is a man younger than 35 with Graves' hyperthyroidism.

The chain's CDR3 is CASSYAPQSSYEQYF. The CDR3 nucleotides read TGTGCCAGCAGTTACGCGCCCCAGAGCTCCTACGAGCAGTACTTC. The V and J genes are TRBV6-1 and TRBJ2-7; D ambiguous. CDR1 and CDR2 (germline): MNHNS, SASEGT. V lost 5 bases and J 0 bases, leaving 14 bases between the germline ends. This CDR3 has 15 amino acids.